Below, 11 T cell receptor beta chains from the same sample are listed, as sequenced in a study of human T cells and chemical hapten exposure. As for time point: patch test 2, 6 weeks after DPC sensitization. The treatment: therapeutic diphenylcyclopropenone sensitization with weekly scalp DPC. It was unfractionated whole blood from which total RNA was extracted. Each CDR3 protein is one row after TCRdb ran MiXCR on the RACE reads. Of about 42,000 distinct CDR3 sequences in the sample, approximately 9.7% were seen once. Sequenced material: whole blood, taken in connection with sensitization to the hapten diphenylcyclopropenone (DPC). The receptor set was obtained from a woman between 25 and 40 years old with alopecia areata. Some clones in this sample may be carry-over from other donors' samples.

By sample fraction, this clonotype is medium-sized. V gene TRBV7-9 combines with J gene TRBJ2-3, with D tentatively TRBD1 or TRBD2 (5 bases each). The germline gives CDR1 SEHNR, CDR2 FQNEAQ (reference sequence). This CDR3 is built from 13 residues. V was trimmed by 3 bases and J by 1 base, leaving 5 bases between them. CDR3: CASSLGGTDTQYF. CDR3 DNA sequence: TGTGCCAGCAGCTTGGGGGGCACAGATACGCAGTATTTT.

The table lists this clonotype with many counts. V gene TRBV20-1 combines with J gene TRBJ2-7, with D possibly TRBD2 on 6 matching bases. Trimming stripped 6 bases from V and 2 bases from J, with 14 bases between. The CDR3 totals 13 residues. From germline, CDR1 is DFQATT and CDR2 SNEGSKA (reference sequence). CDR3 nucleotides: TGCAGTGCGCCGGGACTTAGAACCTACGAGCAGTACTTC. Encoded protein: CSAPGLRTYEQYF.

The chain employs TRBV10-3 and TRBJ2-1; D might be TRBD1 (6 bases). The length of the CDR3 is 15 residues. The V and J ends lost 2 bases and 5 bases respectively, with 13 bases between them. Germline-derived CDR1 and CDR2 are ENHRY and SYGVKD. The CDR3 region has the DNA TGTGCCATCAGTGAGACCCCAAACAGGGACAATGAGCAGTTCTTC. It specifies CAISETPNRDNEQFF.

This clonotype was seen ten or more times. The chain joins TRBV20-1 to TRBJ1-2, with a tentative D call TRBD1 (6 bases). Trimming stripped 1 base from V and 2 bases from J, with 11 bases between. There are 14 residues in the CDR3. From germline, CDR1 is DFQATT and CDR2 SNEGSKA (reference sequence). The CDR3: CSARGKGENYGYTF. The CDR3 DNA follows: TGCAGTGCTAGAGGCAAGGGGGAAAACTATGGCTACACCTTC.

The V gene is TRBV7-2, the J gene TRBJ1-4; D gene ambiguous. Germline CDR1 SGHTA, CDR2 FQGNSA. The CDR3 is 14 residues long. Trimming left V 1 base short and J 5 bases short, with 8 bases between. CDR3 loop: CASSLGRENEKLFF. The CDR3 nucleotides are TGTGCCAGCAGCTTAGGACGGGAGAATGAAAAACTGTTTTTT.

This clonotype appeared a few times. The chain joins TRBV2 to TRBJ2-1, with 10 bases that match TRBD2. The CDR3 is made up of 17 amino acids. Per the germline V gene, CDR1 is SNHLY and CDR2 is FYNNEI. J was trimmed by 8 bases and V by 5 bases; bases with no gene match: 15. CDR3 nucleotide sequence: TGTGCCAGCAGTTCCACCTATATAGCGGGGGGACGGGATGAGCAGTTCTTC. The encoded protein is CASSSTYIAGGRDEQFF.

There are many counts of this clonotype. The genes are TRBV20-1 and TRBJ2-3; D not certain. The ends were cut back, 0 bases at V and 2 bases at J, with 3 bases in the middle. This CDR3 region has 12 residues. Germline-derived CDR1 and CDR2 are DFQATT and SNEGSKA (reference sequence). DNA for the CDR3: TGCAGTGCTAGAGAAGTCACAGATACGCAGTATTTT. It is translated as CSAREVTDTQYF.

This clonotype has a handful of counts. The chain employs TRBV2 and TRBJ1-1; D gene ambiguous. CDR3 length: 14 residues. In germline, CDR1 is SNHLY, CDR2 FYNNEI. V gave up 5 bases and J gave up 3 bases, with 13 bases separating them. DNA of the CDR3: TGTGCCAGCAGTCGTGAAAGCCCTGACACTGAAGCTTTCTTT. Protein: CASSRESPDTEAFF.

This clonotype occurred a few times. The chain carries TRBV6-5 and TRBJ2-7; 14 bases are a match to TRBD2. V was clipped by 5 bases and J by 5 bases; unmatched bases: 5. The CDR3 is 15 amino acids. Germline V gene lookup returns CDR1 MNHEY and CDR2 SVGAGI. CDR3 in DNA: TGTGCCAGCAGTCCCCCGACTAGCGGGGGGGACGAGCAGTACTTC. Its protein product is CASSPPTSGGDEQYF.

The chain carries TRBV20-1 and TRBJ2-3, with a weak D call TRBD1 (6 bases). V was shortened by 0 bases and J by 6 bases, with 10 bases between the two germline ends. Germline V lookup: CDR1 DFQATT, CDR2 SNEGSKA (reference sequence). The CDR3 extends over 13 amino acids. The CDR3 region is CSARDQGRDTQYF. CDR3 coding DNA: TGCAGTGCTAGAGACCAGGGGCGGGATACGCAGTATTTT.

This clonotype was found many times. V usage is TRBV6-5 and J usage is TRBJ1-4; perhaps TRBD1 as D (5 bases). The CDR3 runs to 17 residues. Germline V CDR1 and CDR2: MNHEY, SVGAGI. V was clipped by 0 bases and J by 3 bases, with 14 bases between them. CDR3 nucleotides: TGTGCCAGCAGTTACTCCATGAGGACACGAGCTAATGAAAAACTGTTTTTT. Residues: CASSYSMRTRANEKLFF.